One sample yielded the 16 T cell receptor beta chains listed below, sequenced in a study of post-analysis software for immune sequencing data. Their antigen targets remain unknown. Included in the TCR beta cDNA libraries were unique molecular identifiers. From the PCR reads, TCRdb called clonotypes with MiXCR, one entry per CDR3 protein. The profile shows hundreds of thousands of distinct CDR3 sequences, 30% to 45% of them singletons. Study-level points and caveats: Compared with controls, patients had more of about 5 TRBV segments, including TRBV5-6, TRBV5-1 and TRBV20-1.

Sequences were obtained from blood. These receptors originate from a girl aged 5 to 17 with multiple sclerosis.

The chain has TRBV27 and TRBJ2-1; D is ambiguous. CDR3 length equals 13 residues. Germline V CDR1 and CDR2: MNHEY, SMNVEV (reference sequence). V lost 3 bases, J lost 4 bases, and 7 bases lay in between. The CDR3 DNA follows: TGTGCCAGCAGTTTTGTGGGGTACAATGAGCAGTTCTTC. Translating it yields CASSFVGYNEQFF.

In its sample, this clonotype was seen a few times. This chain uses TRBV12-3 or TRBV12-4 with TRBJ2-5, with a possible D match to TRBD2 (5 bases). This CDR3 is 14 amino acids long. Trimming left V 0 bases short and J 11 bases short, with 16 bases between. CDR3 nucleotide sequence: TGTGCCAGCAGTTTAGCAGGGATCAGGTGGGAGCAGTACTTC. Encoded protein: CASSLAGIRWEQYF.

The V gene is TRBV5-5, the J gene TRBJ1-1; D is uncertain. Trimming cost V 2 bases and J 3 bases, with 11 bases left between them. In germline, CDR1 is SGHKS, CDR2 YYEKEE (reference sequence). The CDR3 loop spans 14 amino acids. DNA for the CDR3: TGTGCCAGCAGCTTTTTAGGGTTGGACACTGAAGCTTTCTTT. This translates into CASSFLGLDTEAFF.

This clonotype was seen a handful of times. This chain connects TRBV7-9 to TRBJ1-1; a weak D match, TRBD1 (5 bases). CDR3 size: 15 residues. V was pared by 5 bases and J by 0 bases, with 13 bases between. CDR1 is SEHNR and CDR2 is FQNEAQ in the germline V gene (reference sequence). The DNA for the CDR3 is TGTGCCAGCAGCCTGCTAGGGACGTTGAACACTGAAGCTTTCTTT. As protein: CASSLLGTLNTEAFF.

Only a few counts were recorded for this clonotype. The rearrangement uses TRBV4-1 and TRBJ2-7, with D uncertain. The CDR3 sequence is 16 residues long. V lost 3 bases and J lost 3, with 18 bases in between. Looked up from germline, CDR1 is MGHRA and CDR2 is YSYEKL. The CDR3 reads CASSHNLRTANYEQYF. The CDR3 bases are TGCGCCAGCAGCCACAACCTTCGGACCGCCAACTACGAGCAGTACTTC.

This chain links TRBV6-6 with TRBJ1-4; 9 bases line up with TRBD1. Germline values: CDR1 MNHNY, CDR2 SVGAGI (reference sequence). V lost 6 bases and J lost 8; bases outside the gene matches: 13. The CDR3 has 16 amino acids. CDR3 in amino acids: CASSPDRGTNREKLFF. For the CDR3, the DNA is TGTGCCAGCAGCCCCGACAGGGGGACGAACAGAGAAAAACTGTTTTTT.

The chain couples TRBV7-9 to TRBJ1-1, with a weak D call TRBD1 (5 bases). This CDR3 region has 14 residues. V lost 5 bases and J lost 11, with 21 bases in between. CDR1 SEHNR and CDR2 FQNEAQ come from the germline V gene (reference sequence). The CDR3 bases are TGTGCCAGCAGCCGCACGGAGCCGGGACTCCCCGCTTTCTTT. The encoded protein is CASSRTEPGLPAFF.

This clonotype was seen a few times. This chain uses TRBV21-1 with TRBJ2-5. TRBV21-1 is a listed pseudogene. The CDR3 has 14 amino acids. CDR3 in amino acids: CASSKHTEQETQYF. CDR3 in DNA: TGTGCCAGCAGCAAACACACGGAACAAGAGACCCAGTACTTC.

The chain carries TRBV7-3 and TRBJ1-2, with D tentatively TRBD1 (6 bases). Trimming left V 2 bases short and J 8 bases short, with 12 bases between. CDR1 SGHTA and CDR2 FQGTGA come from the germline V gene. The CDR3 is made up of 13 amino acids. Here the CDR3 reads CASSLGGRGGYTF. The CDR3 DNA is TGTGCCAGCAGCTTAGGGGGGCGTGGAGGCTACACCTTC.

A few counts support this clonotype. This chain joins TRBV23-1 and TRBJ2-1; TRBD1 matches at 10 bases. TRBV23-1 is given ORF status, its function remaining uncertain. CDR3 length: 17 residues. V was clipped by 0 bases and J by 3 bases; unmatched bases: 5. The CDR3 coding sequence is TGCGCCAGCAGTCAATCGGGAGACAGGGGGCTCTACAATGAGCAGTTCTTC. This translates into CASSQSGDRGLYNEQFF.

In its sample, this clonotype was seen a few times. V is TRBV5-8 and J is TRBJ2-7, with D possibly matching TRBD2 (5 bases). CDR3 length: 10 amino acids. V was trimmed by 10 bases and J by 5 bases, leaving 10 bases between them. The V gene's germline CDR1 is SGHTS and CDR2 YDEGEE. The CDR3 DNA follows: TGTGCCGCGGGCAGCAACGAGCAGTACTTC. This gives the protein CAAGSNEQYF.

The genes are TRBV7-2 and TRBJ2-4, with 7 bases identical to TRBD1. Matching the DNA end better, TRBJ2-5 makes the J call doubtful. This CDR3 has 14 amino acids. Germline V gene lookup returns CDR1 SGHTA and CDR2 FQGNSA. As DNA, the CDR3 is TGTGCCAGCAGCTTAAATCGACAGGGAGAGACCCAGTACTTC. Amino acids: CASSLNRQGETQYF.

This clonotype was detected a few times. The chain combines TRBV13 with TRBJ1-1; perhaps TRBD1 as D (6 bases). Germline V gene data show CDR1 as PRHDT and CDR2 as FYEKMQ (reference sequence). The V gene lost 3 bases and the J gene lost 5 bases, with 10 bases spanning the gap. The CDR3 is 13 amino acids. The CDR3 spells CASSLGHRTEAFF. The CDR3 DNA is TGTGCCAGCAGCTTGGGACACCGGACTGAAGCTTTCTTT.

The chain has TRBV5-1 and TRBJ1-1; 7 positions agree with TRBD1. Germline CDR1 is SGHRS and CDR2 is YFSETQ. The CDR3 runs 14 residues. J was trimmed by 4 bases and V by 4 bases; bases with no gene match: 7. CDR3 coding DNA: TGCGCCAGCAGCGGAACAGGGGCGGGCACTGAAGCTTTCTTT. Translation gives CASSGTGAGTEAFF.

The rearrangement links TRBV7-9 to TRBJ1-1; TRBD1 is a possible D gene (5 bases). The CDR3 spans 15 residues. V was shortened by 5 bases and J by 3 bases, with 16 bases between the two germline ends. CDR1 is SEHNR, CDR2 FQNEAQ, per germline (reference sequence). The chain's CDR3 is CASSHETDRYTEAFF. CDR3 DNA sequence: TGTGCCAGCAGCCATGAGACAGACCGCTACACTGAAGCTTTCTTT.

The chain joins TRBV5-1 to TRBJ2-1; possible D gene TRBD1, 6 bases. Germline values: CDR1 SGHRS, CDR2 YFSETQ. The CDR3 runs to 15 residues. V dropped 0 bases and J dropped 1 base, with 8 bases sitting between them. The DNA for the CDR3 is TGCGCCAGCAGCTTGGACCAGGGGTCCTACAATGAGCAGTTCTTC. Its protein product is CASSLDQGSYNEQFF.